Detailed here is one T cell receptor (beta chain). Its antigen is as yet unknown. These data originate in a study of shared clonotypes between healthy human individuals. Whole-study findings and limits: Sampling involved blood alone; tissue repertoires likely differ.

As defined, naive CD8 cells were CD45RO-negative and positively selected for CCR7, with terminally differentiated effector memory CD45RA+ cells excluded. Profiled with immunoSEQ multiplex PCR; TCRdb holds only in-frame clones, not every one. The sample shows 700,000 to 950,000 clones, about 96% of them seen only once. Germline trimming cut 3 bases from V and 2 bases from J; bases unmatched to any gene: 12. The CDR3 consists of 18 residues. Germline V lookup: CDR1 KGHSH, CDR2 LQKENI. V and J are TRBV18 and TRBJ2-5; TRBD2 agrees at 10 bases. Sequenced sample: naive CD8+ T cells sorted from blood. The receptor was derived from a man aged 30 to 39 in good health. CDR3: CASSPSGRADLVQETQYF. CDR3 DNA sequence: TGTGCCAGCTCACCCAGCGGGAGGGCCGATCTGGTACAAGAGACCCAGTACTTC.